This record covers a single T cell receptor beta chain. This CDR3 region has 16 residues. Germline CDR1 reads MNHEY; CDR2 reads SMNVEV (reference sequence). Trimming took 5 bases from V and 0 from J, leaving 13 bases between them. The data belong to a study of long-term antiretroviral therapy in people with HIV. Survey-level resolution applied to immunoSEQ assay v3.0. The sequencing target was roughly 35,000-50,000 T-cell genomes per sample. The repertoire was sequenced with immunoSEQ multiplex PCR; TCRdb's copy has only in-frame clones and lacks some. The sample includes about 33,000 clones, roughly 80% of them seen just once.

The source of this sequence is a woman aged 45-65 years with HIV. V is TRBV27 and J is TRBJ1-4; unclear D gene. The source was unsorted PBMCs, collected 2 years after starting antiretroviral therapy. In DNA, the CDR3 is TGTGCCAGCAGTCTAAAGGCGAGGGCAACTAATGAAAAACTGTTTTTT. It codes for CASSLKARATNEKLFF. Together with reference TRBV27 and TRBJ1-4, the CDR3 gives the full variable domain: EAQVTQNPRYLITVTGKKLTVTCSQNMNHEYMSWYRQDPGLGLRQIYYSMNVEVTDKGDVPEGYKVSRKEKRNFPLILESPSPNQTSLYFCASSLKARATNEKLFFGSGTQLSVL.